The subject of this entry is one TCR beta chain. The data stem from a study of blood T cell repertoires in COVID-19. From germline, CDR1 is MGHRA and CDR2 YSYEKL. The V segment lost 5 bases and the J segment 0 bases; nucleotides outside the gene matches: 11. This CDR3 has 18 amino acids. Clones were read by immunoSEQ multiplex PCR, and TCRdb kept only the in-frame ones, dropping some. The sample yields around 97,000 clones, roughly 79% seen once. Sequences were obtained from peripheral blood. The sequence derives from a man in his 70s with acute or convalescent COVID-19. The chain links TRBV4-1 to TRBJ1-2, with 11 positions matching TRBD1. The CDR3 region has the DNA TGCGCCAGCAGCAGCGTAGGGACAGGGGGGGGAACTAACTATGGCTACACCTTC. Amino acid sequence: CASSSVGTGGGTNYGYTF.